The 21 T cell receptor beta chains below come from one sample, sequenced in a study of T cell responses to AZD1222 COVID-19 vaccine. Sequencing was performed with immunoSEQ multiplex PCR; in TCRdb, only in-frame clones are kept and a portion is missing. The sample holds roughly 110,000 clones, about nine tenths seen once. The material was peripheral blood, obtained 28 days after the second AZD1222 dose. The receptors originated from an adult who received the AZD1222 COVID-19 vaccine.

This rearrangement joins TRBV21-1 to TRBJ1-1. TRBV21-1 is designated a pseudogene. CDR3 length equals 17 residues. The DNA of the CDR3 is TGTGCCAGCAGCAAAGGATGGAGGGTTTGGATGAACACTGAAGCTTTCTTT. This encodes CASSKGWRVWMNTEAFF.

The rearrangement links TRBV19 to TRBJ1-4, with D hard to call. The length of the CDR3 is 15 residues. Trimming stripped 4 bases from V and 4 bases from J, with 13 bases between. The germline gives CDR1 LNHDA, CDR2 SQIVND (reference sequence). The CDR3 region is CASSSSWQVNEKLFF. CDR3 bases: TGTGCCAGTAGTAGCTCGTGGCAGGTTAATGAAAAACTGTTTTTT.

This sequence joins TRBV6-5 and TRBJ2-3; possible D gene TRBD2, 5 bases. This CDR3 has 13 residues. The germline V gene encodes CDR1 MNHEY and CDR2 SVGAGI. V lost 10 bases to trimming and J lost 2 bases, with 13 bases between them. For the CDR3, the DNA is TGTGCCACCAAATGGACTGCCACAGATACGCAGTATTTT. This sequence encodes CATKWTATDTQYF.

This clone was detected once. This chain joins TRBV30 and TRBJ1-5, with D hard to call. CDR3 length: 13 amino acids. V was clipped by 2 bases and J by 5 bases, with 10 bases between them. Looked up from germline, CDR1 is GTSNPN and CDR2 is SVGIG (reference sequence). The CDR3 spells CAWSLGEDQPQHF. The CDR3 DNA is TGTGCCTGGAGTCTCGGGGAAGATCAGCCCCAGCATTTT.

The V call is TRBV6-5, the J call TRBJ1-1, with a weak D call TRBD1 (5 bases). Germline CDR1 reads MNHEY; CDR2 reads SVGAGI. CDR3 length equals 14 residues. V was clipped by 4 bases and J by 1 base, with 10 bases between them. Here the CDR3 DNA reads TGTGCCAGCAGTTGGGGGACGGCGAACACTGAAGCTTTCTTT. Translating gives CASSWGTANTEAFF.

The rearrangement uses TRBV12-3 or TRBV12-4 and TRBJ2-7; 7 nucleotides align to TRBD1. Trimming removed 5 bases from V and 6 bases from J; junction bases left unmatched: 4. The CDR3 totals 12 residues. CDR3 sequence reads: CASSRQGGEQYF. In nucleotides, the CDR3 is TGTGCCAGCAGTAGACAGGGTGGCGAGCAGTACTTC.

The V gene is TRBV19, the J gene TRBJ1-6; tentatively, D is TRBD1 (6 bases). Germline CDR1 LNHDA, CDR2 SQIVND (reference sequence). V lost 4 bases and J 7 bases, leaving 11 bases between the germline ends. The CDR3 covers 14 residues. The CDR3 bases are TGTGCCAGTAGTACTGGACAGTCAAATTCACCCCTCCACTTT. It yields the protein CASSTGQSNSPLHF.

The rearrangement links TRBV11-3 to TRBJ2-2, with D possibly called TRBD1 or TRBD2 (6 bases each). Germline CDR1 reads SGHNT; CDR2 reads YENEEA. The CDR3 loop spans 14 amino acids. Between the trimmed V and J ends, which lost 3 bases and 5 bases, there was a span of 10 bases. The CDR3 loop is CASSFQGRTGELFF. The CDR3 region has the DNA TGTGCCAGCAGCTTTCAGGGGAGGACCGGGGAGCTGTTTTTT.

The chain employs TRBV6-6 and TRBJ1-1; 7 bases line up with TRBD1. Per the germline V gene, CDR1 is MNHNY and CDR2 is SVGAGI (reference sequence). V lost 8 bases and J lost 3; bases outside the gene matches: 12. The CDR3 has 15 residues. The CDR3 bases are TGTGCCAGCTCGAGACAACAGGGGCGGGACACTGAAGCTTTCTTT. Translated: CASSRQQGRDTEAFF.

This clone has just one count. The chain joins TRBV5-1 to TRBJ1-3; 7 bases are a match to TRBD1. The CDR3 sequence is 15 residues long. CDR1 SGHRS and CDR2 YFSETQ come from the germline V gene. The trim removed 4 bases at V and 0 bases at J, leaving 4 bases unmatched. Here the CDR3 reads CASSPGQRSGNTIYF. CDR3 coding DNA: TGCGCCAGCAGCCCGGGACAGCGCTCTGGAAACACCATATATTTT.

The V call is TRBV18, the J call TRBJ1-4; weak D call: TRBD1 (6 bases). The germline CDR1 and CDR2 sequences are KGHSH and LQKENI. Trimming removed 6 bases from V and 8 bases from J, with 22 bases in between. The CDR3 has 16 amino acids. The CDR3 is CASSLEKRTDGEKLFF. CDR3 bases: TGTGCCAGCTCGCTTGAAAAACGGACAGACGGGGAAAAACTGTTTTTT.

V and J are TRBV18 and TRBJ2-7; 8 nucleotides align to TRBD1. CDR1 is KGHSH and CDR2 is LQKENI in the germline V gene. The CDR3 runs to 15 residues. V shed 0 bases, J shed 4 bases, and the junction held 5 bases outside the gene matches. The CDR3 DNA reads TGTGCCAGCTCACCACCGAGTGGACAGGGATACGAGCAGTACTTC. Its protein is CASSPPSGQGYEQYF.

V usage is TRBV19 and J usage is TRBJ2-6, with TRBD1 as a possible D gene (5 bases). This CDR3 comprises 16 residues. Deletions cut 4 bases from V and 0 bases from J, with 10 bases between. The V gene's germline CDR1 is LNHDA and CDR2 SQIVND (reference sequence). The CDR3 sequence is CASSTGHLSGANVLTF. The CDR3 bases are TGTGCCAGTAGTACAGGACATCTCTCTGGGGCCAACGTCCTGACTTTC.

The chain is built from TRBV7-9 and TRBJ1-5; 9 bases align to TRBD1. Germline loops: CDR1 SEHNR, CDR2 FQNEAQ (reference sequence). The CDR3 sequence is 16 residues long. J gave up 3 bases and V 5 bases, and 8 bases lay outside the gene matches. The CDR3: CASSHRTGDANQPQHF. In DNA form, the CDR3 reads TGTGCCAGCAGCCACCGGACAGGGGATGCCAATCAGCCCCAGCATTTT. The full variable domain, with the rest looked up from reference TRBV7-9 and TRBJ1-5, is DTGVSQNPRHKITKRGQNVTFRCDPISEHNRLYWYRQTLGQGPEFLTYFQNEAQLEKSRLLSDRFSAERPKGSFSTLEIQRTEQGDSAMYLCASSHRTGDANQPQHFGDGTRLSIL.

J is TRBJ2-2 and V is TRBV9; no firm D call. This CDR3 has 13 amino acids. CDR1 is SGDLS and CDR2 is YYNGEE in the germline V gene. With 4 bases removed from V and 1 base from J, the gap between germline ends came to 5 bases. CDR3 region: CASSKKNTGELFF. The CDR3, as DNA: TGTGCCAGCAGCAAAAAGAACACCGGGGAGCTGTTTTTT.

The chain's CDR3 is CASSVAAGPNYEQYF. The CDR3 region has the DNA TGTGCCAGCAGCGTAGCAGCAGGGCCGAACTACGAGCAGTACTTC. The chain is built from TRBV9 and TRBJ2-7; D might be TRBD1 (5 bases). The V and J ends lost 0 bases and 3 bases respectively, with 13 bases between them. The CDR3 consists of 15 residues. Germline assignment: CDR1 SGDLS and CDR2 YYNGEE.

This chain links TRBV25-1 with TRBJ1-3; no clear D. CDR1 is MGHDK and CDR2 is SYGVNS in the germline V gene. This CDR3 contains 15 residues. V was shortened by 1 base and J by 8 bases, with 15 bases between the two germline ends. CDR3 nucleotide sequence: TGTGCCAGCAGTGAATTCGGGAAGAAATCGGACACCATATATTTT. This codes for CASSEFGKKSDTIYF.

The chain has TRBV4-1 and TRBJ2-6, with 7 bases matching TRBD1. This CDR3 contains 18 residues. CDR1 MGHRA and CDR2 YSYEKL come from the germline V gene. Trimming removed 3 bases from V and 3 bases from J; junction bases left unmatched: 11. The CDR3 nucleotides read TGCGCCAGCAGCCAGATCGGACAGGCCGCGGTTGGGGCCAACGTCCTGACTTTC. As protein: CASSQIGQAAVGANVLTF.

The V gene is TRBV10-3, the J gene TRBJ1-3, with D uncertain. The germline V gene encodes CDR1 ENHRY and CDR2 SYGVKD. This CDR3 is built from 14 residues. V lost 10 bases and J lost 0, with 13 bases in between. Written as DNA, the CDR3 is TGTGCCACCCAAGGCACAGCCTCTGGAAACACCATATATTTT. Translated: CATQGTASGNTIYF.

The chain combines TRBV6-6 with TRBJ1-1; D is undetermined. Trimming pared 2 bases from V and 0 bases from J, leaving 7 bases between. This CDR3 region has 14 residues. Germline-derived CDR1 and CDR2 are MNHNY and SVGAGI (reference sequence). As DNA, the CDR3 is TGTGCCAGCAGTTACGTCCGTGTGAACACTGAAGCTTTCTTT. Its protein is CASSYVRVNTEAFF.

The V and J genes are TRBV4-1 and TRBJ1-2, with unresolved D. V gave up 2 bases and J gave up 8 bases, with 12 bases separating them. There are 13 residues in the CDR3. Germline V gives CDR1 MGHRA, CDR2 YSYEKL. The CDR3 bases are TGCGCCAGCAGCCAATCCCGTAATAGGGGCTACACCTTC. It codes for CASSQSRNRGYTF.